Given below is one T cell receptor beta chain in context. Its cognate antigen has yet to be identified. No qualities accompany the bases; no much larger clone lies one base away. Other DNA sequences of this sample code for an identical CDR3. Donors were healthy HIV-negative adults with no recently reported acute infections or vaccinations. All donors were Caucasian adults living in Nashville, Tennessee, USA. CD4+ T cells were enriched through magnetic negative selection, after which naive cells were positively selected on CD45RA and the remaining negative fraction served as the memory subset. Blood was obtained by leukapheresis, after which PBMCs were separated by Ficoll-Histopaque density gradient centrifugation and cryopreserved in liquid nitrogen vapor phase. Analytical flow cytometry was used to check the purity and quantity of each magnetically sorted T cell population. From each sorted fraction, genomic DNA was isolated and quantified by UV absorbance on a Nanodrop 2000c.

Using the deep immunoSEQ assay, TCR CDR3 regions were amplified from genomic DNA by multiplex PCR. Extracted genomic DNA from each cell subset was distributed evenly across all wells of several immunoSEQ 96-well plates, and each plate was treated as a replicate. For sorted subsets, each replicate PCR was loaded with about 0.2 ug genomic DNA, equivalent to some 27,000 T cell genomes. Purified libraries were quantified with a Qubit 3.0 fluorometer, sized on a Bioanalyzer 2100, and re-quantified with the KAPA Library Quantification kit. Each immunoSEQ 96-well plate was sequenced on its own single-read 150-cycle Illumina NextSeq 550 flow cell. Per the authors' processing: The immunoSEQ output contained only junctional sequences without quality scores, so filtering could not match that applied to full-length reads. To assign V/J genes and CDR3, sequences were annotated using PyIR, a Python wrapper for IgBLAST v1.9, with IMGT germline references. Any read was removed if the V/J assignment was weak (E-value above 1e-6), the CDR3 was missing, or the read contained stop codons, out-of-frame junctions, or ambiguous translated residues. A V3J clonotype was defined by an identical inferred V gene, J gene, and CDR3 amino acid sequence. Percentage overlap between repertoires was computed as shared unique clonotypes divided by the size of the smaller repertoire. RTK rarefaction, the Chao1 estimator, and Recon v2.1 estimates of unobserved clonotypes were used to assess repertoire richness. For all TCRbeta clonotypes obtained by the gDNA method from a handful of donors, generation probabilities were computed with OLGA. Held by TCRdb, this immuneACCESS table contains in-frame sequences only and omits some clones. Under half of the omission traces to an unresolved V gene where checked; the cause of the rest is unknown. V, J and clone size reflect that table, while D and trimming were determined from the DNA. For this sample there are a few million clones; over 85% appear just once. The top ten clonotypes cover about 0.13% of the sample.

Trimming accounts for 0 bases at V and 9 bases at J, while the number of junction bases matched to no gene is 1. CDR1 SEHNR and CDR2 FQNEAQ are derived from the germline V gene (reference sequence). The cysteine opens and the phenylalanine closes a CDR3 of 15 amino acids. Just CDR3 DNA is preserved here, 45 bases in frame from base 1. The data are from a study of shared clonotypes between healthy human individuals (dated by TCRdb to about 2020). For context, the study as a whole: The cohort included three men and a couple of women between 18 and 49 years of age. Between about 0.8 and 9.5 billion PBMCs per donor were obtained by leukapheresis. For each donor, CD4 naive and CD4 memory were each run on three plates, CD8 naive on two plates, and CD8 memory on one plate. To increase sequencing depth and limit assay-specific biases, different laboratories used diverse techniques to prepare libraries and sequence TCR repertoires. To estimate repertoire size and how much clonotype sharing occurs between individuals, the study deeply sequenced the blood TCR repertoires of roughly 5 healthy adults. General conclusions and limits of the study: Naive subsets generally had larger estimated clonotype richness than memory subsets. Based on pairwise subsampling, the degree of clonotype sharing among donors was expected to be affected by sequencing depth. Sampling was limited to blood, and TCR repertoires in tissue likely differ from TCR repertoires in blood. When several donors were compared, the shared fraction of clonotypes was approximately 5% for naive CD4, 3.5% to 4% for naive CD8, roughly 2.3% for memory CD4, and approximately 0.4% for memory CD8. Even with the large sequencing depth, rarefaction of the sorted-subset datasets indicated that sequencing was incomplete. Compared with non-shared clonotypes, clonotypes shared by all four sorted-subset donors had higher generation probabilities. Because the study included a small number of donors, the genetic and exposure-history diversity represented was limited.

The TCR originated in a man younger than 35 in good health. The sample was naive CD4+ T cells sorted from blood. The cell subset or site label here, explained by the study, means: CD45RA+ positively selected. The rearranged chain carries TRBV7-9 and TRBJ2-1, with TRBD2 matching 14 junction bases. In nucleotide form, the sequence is TGTGCCAGCAGCTTAGCAGGACTAGCGGGGGGTGAGCAGTTCTTC. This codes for CASSLAGLAGGEQFF.